This T cell receptor (beta chain) was recorded in a study of response to subunit inactivated influenza vaccine. Study-level points and caveats: Few additional T cells are recruited per seasonal influenza vaccination, authors suggested.

V dropped 4 bases and J dropped 5; count of bases not matched to a gene: 8. Germline lookup yields CDR1 DFQATT and CDR2 SNEGSKA (reference sequence). This CDR3 comprises 15 residues. TCRdb analysed the RT-PCR reads with MiXCR anew, one entry per CDR3 protein. The profile shows 430,000 or so distinct CDR3 sequences, 9.5% to 13% of them singletons. As concerns this clonotype: Antigen unknown.

Sequencing was performed on PBMCs from blood, taken more than 35 days after vaccination. The chain recombines TRBV20-1 with TRBJ2-3, with 11 nucleotides matching TRBD2. The origin of this receptor is a man aged 45-65 years who received an inactivated influenza vaccine. CDR3 in amino acids: CSAISGRASVDTQYF. In DNA form, the CDR3 reads TGCAGTGCTATTAGCGGGAGGGCCTCGGTAGATACGCAGTATTTT.